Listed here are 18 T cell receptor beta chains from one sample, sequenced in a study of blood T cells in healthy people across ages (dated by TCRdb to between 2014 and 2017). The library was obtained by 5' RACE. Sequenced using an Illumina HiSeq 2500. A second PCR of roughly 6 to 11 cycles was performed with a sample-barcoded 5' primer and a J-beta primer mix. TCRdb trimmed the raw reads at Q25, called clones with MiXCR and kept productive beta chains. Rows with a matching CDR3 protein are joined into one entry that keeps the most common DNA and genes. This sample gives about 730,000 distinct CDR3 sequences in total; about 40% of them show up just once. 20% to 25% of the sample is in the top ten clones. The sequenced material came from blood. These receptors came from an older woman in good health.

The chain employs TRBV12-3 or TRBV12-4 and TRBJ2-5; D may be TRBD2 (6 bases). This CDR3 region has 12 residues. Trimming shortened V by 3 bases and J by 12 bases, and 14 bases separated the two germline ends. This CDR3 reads CASSFERWREYF. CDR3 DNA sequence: TGTGCCAGCAGTTTCGAGAGATGGAGGGAGTACTTC.

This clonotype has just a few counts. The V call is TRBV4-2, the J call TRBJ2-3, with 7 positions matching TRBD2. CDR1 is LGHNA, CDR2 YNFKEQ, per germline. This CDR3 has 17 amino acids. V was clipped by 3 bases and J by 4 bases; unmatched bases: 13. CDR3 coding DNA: TGTGCCAGCAGCCAGGAACCCGGGGGTGCGGGAGCAGATACGCAGTATTTT. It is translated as CASSQEPGGAGADTQYF.

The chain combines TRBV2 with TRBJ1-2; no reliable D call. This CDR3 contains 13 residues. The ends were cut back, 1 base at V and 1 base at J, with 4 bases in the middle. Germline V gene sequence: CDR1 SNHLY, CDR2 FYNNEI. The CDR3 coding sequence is TGTGCCAGCAGTGAAGGATTTAACTATGGCTACACCTTC. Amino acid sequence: CASSEGFNYGYTF.

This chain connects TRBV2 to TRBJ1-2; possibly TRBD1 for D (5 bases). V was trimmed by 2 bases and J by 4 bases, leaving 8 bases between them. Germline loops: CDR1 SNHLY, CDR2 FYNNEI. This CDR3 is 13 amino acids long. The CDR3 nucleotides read TGTGCCAGCAGTGAAAGGGGATTCTATGGCTACACCTTC. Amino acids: CASSERGFYGYTF.

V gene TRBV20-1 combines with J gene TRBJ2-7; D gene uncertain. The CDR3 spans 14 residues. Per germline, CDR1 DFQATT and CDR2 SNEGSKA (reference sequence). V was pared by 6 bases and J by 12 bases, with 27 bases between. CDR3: CSAISGELTKTRYF. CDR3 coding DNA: TGCAGTGCCATTTCTGGGGAATTGACAAAGACCCGGTACTTC.

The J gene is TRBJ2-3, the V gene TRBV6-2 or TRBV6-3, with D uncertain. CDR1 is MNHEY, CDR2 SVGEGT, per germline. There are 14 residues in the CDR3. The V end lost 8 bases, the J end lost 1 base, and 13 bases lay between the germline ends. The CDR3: CASLRSAGTDTQYF. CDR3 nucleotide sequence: TGTGCCAGCCTCCGGAGTGCTGGCACAGATACGCAGTATTTT.

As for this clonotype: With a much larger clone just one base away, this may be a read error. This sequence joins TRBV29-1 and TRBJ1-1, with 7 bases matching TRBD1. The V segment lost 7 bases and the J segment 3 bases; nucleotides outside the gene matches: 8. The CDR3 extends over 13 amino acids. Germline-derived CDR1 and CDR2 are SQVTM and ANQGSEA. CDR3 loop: CSATSTGDTEAFF. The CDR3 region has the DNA TGCAGCGCTACGAGTACAGGGGACACTGAAGCTTTCTTT.

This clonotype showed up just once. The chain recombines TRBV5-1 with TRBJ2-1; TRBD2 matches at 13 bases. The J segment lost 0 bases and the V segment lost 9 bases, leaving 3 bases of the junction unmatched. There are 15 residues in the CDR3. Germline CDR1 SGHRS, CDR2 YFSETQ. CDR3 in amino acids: CATTSGGSSYNEQFF. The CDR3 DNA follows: TGCGCCACGACTAGCGGGGGGAGCTCCTACAATGAGCAGTTCTTC.

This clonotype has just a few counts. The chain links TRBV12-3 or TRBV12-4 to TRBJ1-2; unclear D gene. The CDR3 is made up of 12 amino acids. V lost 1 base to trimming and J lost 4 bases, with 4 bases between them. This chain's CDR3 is CASSLEFYGYTF. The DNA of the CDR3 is TGTGCCAGCAGTTTAGAGTTCTATGGCTACACCTTC.

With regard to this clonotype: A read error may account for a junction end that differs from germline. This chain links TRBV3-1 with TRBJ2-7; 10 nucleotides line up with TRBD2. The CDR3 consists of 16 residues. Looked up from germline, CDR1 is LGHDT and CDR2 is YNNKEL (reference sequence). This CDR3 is CASSPASGRKIYVQYF. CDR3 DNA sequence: TGTGCCAGCAGCCCCGCTAGCGGGAGAAAGATCTACGTGCAGTACTTC.

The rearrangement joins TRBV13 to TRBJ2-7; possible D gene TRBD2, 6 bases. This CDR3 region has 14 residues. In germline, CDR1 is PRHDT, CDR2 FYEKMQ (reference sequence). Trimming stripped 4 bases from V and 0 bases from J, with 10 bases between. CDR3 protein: CASSYGLPSYEQYF. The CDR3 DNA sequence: TGTGCCAGCAGCTACGGACTACCCTCCTACGAGCAGTACTTC.

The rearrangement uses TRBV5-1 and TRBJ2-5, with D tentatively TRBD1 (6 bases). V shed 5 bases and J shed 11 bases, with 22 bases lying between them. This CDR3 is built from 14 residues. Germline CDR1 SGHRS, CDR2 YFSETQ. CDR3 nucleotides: TGCGCCAGCAGGTACTCTGTTAGCCCAGGGGAGCAGTACTTC. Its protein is CASRYSVSPGEQYF. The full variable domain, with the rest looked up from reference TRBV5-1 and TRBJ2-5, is KAGVTQTPRYLIKTRGQQVTLSCSPISGHRSVSWYQQTPGQGLQFLFEYFSETQRNKGNFPGRFSGRQFSNSRSEMNVSTLELGDSALYLCASRYSVSPGEQYFGPGTRLLVL.

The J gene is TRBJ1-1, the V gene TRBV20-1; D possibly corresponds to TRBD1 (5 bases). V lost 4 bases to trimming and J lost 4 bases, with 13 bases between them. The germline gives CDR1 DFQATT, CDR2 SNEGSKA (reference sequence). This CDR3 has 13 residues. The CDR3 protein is CSATRGAGTEAFF. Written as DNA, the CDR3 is TGCAGTGCTACCCGGGGCGCGGGCACTGAAGCTTTCTTT.

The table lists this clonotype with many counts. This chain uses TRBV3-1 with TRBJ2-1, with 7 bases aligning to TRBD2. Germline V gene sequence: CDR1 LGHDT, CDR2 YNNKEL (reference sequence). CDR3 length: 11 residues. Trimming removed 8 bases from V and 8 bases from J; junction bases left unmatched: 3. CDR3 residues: CASGRVDEQFF. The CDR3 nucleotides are TGTGCCAGCGGGAGGGTAGATGAGCAGTTCTTC.

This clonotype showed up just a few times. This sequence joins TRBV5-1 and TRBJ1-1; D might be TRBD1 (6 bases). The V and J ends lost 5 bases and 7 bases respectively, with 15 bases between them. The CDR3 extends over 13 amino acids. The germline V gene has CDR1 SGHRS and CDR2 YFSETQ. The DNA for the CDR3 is TGCGCCAGCAGTTATAATTCGGACAGTGAAGCTTTCTTT. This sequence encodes CASSYNSDSEAFF. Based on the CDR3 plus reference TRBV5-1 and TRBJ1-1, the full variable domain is KAGVTQTPRYLIKTRGQQVTLSCSPISGHRSVSWYQQTPGQGLQFLFEYFSETQRNKGNFPGRFSGRQFSNSRSEMNVSTLELGDSALYLCASSYNSDSEAFFGQGTRLTVV.

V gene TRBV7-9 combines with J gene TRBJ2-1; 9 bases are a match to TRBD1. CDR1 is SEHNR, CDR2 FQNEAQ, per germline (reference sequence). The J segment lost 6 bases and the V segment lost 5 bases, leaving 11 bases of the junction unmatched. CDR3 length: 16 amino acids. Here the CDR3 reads CASSPRDREGANEQFF. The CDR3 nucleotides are TGTGCCAGCAGCCCTAGGGACAGGGAGGGAGCCAATGAGCAGTTCTTC.

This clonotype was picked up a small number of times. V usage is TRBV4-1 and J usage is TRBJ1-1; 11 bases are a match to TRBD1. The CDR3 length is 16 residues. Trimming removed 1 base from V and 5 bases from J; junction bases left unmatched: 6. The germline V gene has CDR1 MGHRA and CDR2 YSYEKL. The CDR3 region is CASSQGLGQGETEAFF. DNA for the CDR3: TGCGCCAGCAGCCAAGGCCTGGGACAGGGGGAAACTGAAGCTTTCTTT.

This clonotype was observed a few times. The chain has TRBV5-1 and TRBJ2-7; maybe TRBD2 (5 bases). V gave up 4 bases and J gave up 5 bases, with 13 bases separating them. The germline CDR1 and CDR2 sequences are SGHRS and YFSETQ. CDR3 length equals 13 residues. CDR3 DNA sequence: TGCGCCAGCAGCGCAGGATCGAGGGACGAGCAGTACTTC. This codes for CASSAGSRDEQYF. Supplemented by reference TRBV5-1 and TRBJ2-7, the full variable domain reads KAGVTQTPRYLIKTRGQQVTLSCSPISGHRSVSWYQQTPGQGLQFLFEYFSETQRNKGNFPGRFSGRQFSNSRSEMNVSTLELGDSALYLCASSAGSRDEQYFGPGTRLTVT.